The 4 T cell receptor beta chains in this list originate from one sample, sequenced in a study of T cell responses to AZD1222 COVID-19 vaccine. Sequencing used immunoSEQ multiplex PCR; TCRdb keeps in-frame clones, though not all of them. This table has 150,000 to 180,000 clones, 86% appearing once. The sequenced sample was peripheral blood, obtained on day 0 of MenACWY control vaccination. The receptors derive from an adult in good health.

V and J are TRBV7-9 and TRBJ1-2; 9 bases align to TRBD1. The length of the CDR3 is 15 residues. V shed 6 bases, J shed 3 bases, and the junction held 8 bases outside the gene matches. Germline V gene sequence: CDR1 SEHNR, CDR2 FQNEAQ (reference sequence). The CDR3 bases are TGTGCCAGCAGTTCTAACCGGGACAGGGACTATGGCTACACCTTC. Amino acids: CASSSNRDRDYGYTF.

This clone came up a few times. The chain is built from TRBV4-2 and TRBJ1-5; 8 bases agree with TRBD1. The CDR3 length is 16 residues. Per the germline V gene, CDR1 is LGHNA and CDR2 is YNFKEQ. V shed 1 base and J 4 bases; nucleotides not matched to a gene: 6. The CDR3 bases are TGTGCCAGCAGCCAAGTGGGCGACAGGGGTAATCAGCCCCAGCATTTT. Amino acids: CASSQVGDRGNQPQHF.

This sequence joins TRBV5-1 and TRBJ2-1, with 10 bases that match TRBD2. The CDR3 has 15 amino acids. V trimming: 0 bases; J trimming: 6 bases; junction bases outside the gene matches: 3. Germline lookup yields CDR1 SGHRS and CDR2 YFSETQ. This CDR3 is CASSLASGGINEQFF. CDR3 bases: TGCGCCAGCAGCTTGGCTAGCGGGGGTATCAATGAGCAGTTCTTC.

The chain couples TRBV5-4 to TRBJ2-7, with a weak D call TRBD1 (6 bases). The CDR3 totals 14 residues. Germline CDR1 SGHNT, CDR2 YYREEE (reference sequence). Trimming stripped 2 bases from V and 5 bases from J, with 14 bases between. The CDR3 nucleotides read TGTGCCAGCAGCTTAACAGGGAAAGTCCACGAGCAGTACTTC. This sequence encodes CASSLTGKVHEQYF.